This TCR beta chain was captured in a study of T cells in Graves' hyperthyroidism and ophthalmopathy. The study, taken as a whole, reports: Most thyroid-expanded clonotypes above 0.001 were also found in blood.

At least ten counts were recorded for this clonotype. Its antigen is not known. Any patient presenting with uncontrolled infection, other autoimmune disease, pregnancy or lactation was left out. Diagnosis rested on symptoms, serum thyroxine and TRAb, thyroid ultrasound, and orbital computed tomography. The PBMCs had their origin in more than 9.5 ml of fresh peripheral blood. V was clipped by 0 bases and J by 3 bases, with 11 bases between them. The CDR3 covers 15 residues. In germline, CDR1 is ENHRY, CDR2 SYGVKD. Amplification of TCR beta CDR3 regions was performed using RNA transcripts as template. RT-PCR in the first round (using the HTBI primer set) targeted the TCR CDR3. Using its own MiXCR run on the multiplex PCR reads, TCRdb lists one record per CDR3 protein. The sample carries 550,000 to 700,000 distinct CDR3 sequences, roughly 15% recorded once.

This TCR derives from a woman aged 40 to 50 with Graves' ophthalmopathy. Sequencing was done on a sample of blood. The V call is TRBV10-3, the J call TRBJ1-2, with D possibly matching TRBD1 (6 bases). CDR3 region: CAISESGARDYGYTF. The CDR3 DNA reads TGTGCCATCAGTGAGTCGGGGGCGCGGGACTATGGCTACACCTTC.